This TCR beta chain was found in a study of blood T cell repertoires in COVID-19. V was pared by 6 bases and J by 3 bases, with 11 bases between. The CDR3 runs 13 residues. The table came from immunoSEQ multiplex PCR; TCRdb's copy has only in-frame clones and leaves some out. Here the sample spans about 240,000 clones, about four fifths being singletons. The sequenced sample consisted of peripheral blood. V usage is TRBV12-3 or TRBV12-4 and J usage is TRBJ1-1; maybe TRBD1 (5 bases). The origin of this receptor is a man aged 25 to 45 who had recovered from COVID-19. The CDR3 DNA sequence: TGTGCCAGCAGCAAACAGGTGGACACTGAAGCTTTCTTT. Translated: CASSKQVDTEAFF.